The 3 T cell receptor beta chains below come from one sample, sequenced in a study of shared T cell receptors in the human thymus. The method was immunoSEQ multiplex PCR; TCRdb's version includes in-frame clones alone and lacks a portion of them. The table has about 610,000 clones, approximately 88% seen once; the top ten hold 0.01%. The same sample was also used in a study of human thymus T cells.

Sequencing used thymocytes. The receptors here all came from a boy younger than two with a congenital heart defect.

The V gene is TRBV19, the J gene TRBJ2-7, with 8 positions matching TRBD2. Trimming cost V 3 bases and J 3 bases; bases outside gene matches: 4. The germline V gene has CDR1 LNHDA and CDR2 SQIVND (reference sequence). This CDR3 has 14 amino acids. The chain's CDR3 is CASSIGGGVYEQYF. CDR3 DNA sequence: TGTGCCAGTAGTATCGGGGGGGGTGTCTACGAGCAGTACTTC. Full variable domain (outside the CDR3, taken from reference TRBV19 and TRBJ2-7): DGGITQSPKYLFRKEGQNVTLSCEQNLNHDAMYWYRQDPGQGLRLIYYSQIVNDFQKGDIAEGYSVSREKKESFPLTVTSAQKNPTAFYLCASSIGGGVYEQYFGPGTRLTVT.

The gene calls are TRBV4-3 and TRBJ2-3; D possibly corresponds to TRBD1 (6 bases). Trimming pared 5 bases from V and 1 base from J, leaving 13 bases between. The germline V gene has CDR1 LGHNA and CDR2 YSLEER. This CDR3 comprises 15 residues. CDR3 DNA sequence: TGCGCCAGCAGCAACGACAGGATTGGCACAGATACGCAGTATTTT. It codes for CASSNDRIGTDTQYF.

The chain's CDR3 is CASSHPREHHPRASGRNSYEQYF. The CDR3 nucleotides are TGTGCCAGCAGCCACCCGCGGGAACACCACCCAAGGGCTAGCGGGAGGAACTCCTACGAGCAGTACTTC. The chain joins TRBV16 to TRBJ2-7, with TRBD2 matching over 11 bases. Germline V gene sequence: CDR1 KGHSY, CDR2 FQNENV. V trimming: 3 bases; J trimming: 0 bases; junction bases outside the gene matches: 25. The CDR3 consists of 23 residues.